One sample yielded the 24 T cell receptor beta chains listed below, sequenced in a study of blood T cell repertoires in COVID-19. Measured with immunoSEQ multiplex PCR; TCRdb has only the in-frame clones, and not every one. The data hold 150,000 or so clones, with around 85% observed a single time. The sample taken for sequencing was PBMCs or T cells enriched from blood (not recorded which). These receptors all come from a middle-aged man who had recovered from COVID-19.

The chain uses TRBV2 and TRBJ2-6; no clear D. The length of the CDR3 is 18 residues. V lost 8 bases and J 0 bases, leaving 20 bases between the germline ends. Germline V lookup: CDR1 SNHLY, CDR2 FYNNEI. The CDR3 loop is CASLPFGRPYSGANVLTF. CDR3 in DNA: TGTGCCAGCCTTCCCTTCGGCAGGCCTTACTCTGGGGCCAACGTCCTGACTTTC.

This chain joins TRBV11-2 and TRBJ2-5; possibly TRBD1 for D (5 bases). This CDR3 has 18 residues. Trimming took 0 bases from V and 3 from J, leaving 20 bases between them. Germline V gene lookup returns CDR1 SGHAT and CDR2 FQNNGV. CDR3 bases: TGTGCCAGCAGCTTAGATTCAGGGATCAGGCGCTGGGAAGAGACCCAGTACTTC. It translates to CASSLDSGIRRWEETQYF.

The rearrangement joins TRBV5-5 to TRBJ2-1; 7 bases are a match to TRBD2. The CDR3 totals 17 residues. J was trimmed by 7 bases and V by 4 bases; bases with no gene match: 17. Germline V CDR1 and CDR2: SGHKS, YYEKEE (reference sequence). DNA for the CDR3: TGTGCCAGCAGCCAAGCCCCGGGGACTACTTCTTCGAATGAGCAGTTCTTC. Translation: CASSQAPGTTSSNEQFF.

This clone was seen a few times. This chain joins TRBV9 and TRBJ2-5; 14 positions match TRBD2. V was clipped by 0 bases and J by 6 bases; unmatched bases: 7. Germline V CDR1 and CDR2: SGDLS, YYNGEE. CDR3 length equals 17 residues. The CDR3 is CASSVAPGTSGGQTQYF. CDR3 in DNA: TGTGCCAGCAGCGTAGCACCTGGGACTAGCGGGGGTCAGACCCAGTACTTC.

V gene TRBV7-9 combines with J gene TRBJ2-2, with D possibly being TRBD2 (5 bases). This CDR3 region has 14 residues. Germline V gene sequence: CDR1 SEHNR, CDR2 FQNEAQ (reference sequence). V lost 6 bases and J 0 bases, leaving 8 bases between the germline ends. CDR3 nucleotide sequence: TGTGCCAGCAGTTTGAGGGCGAACACCGGGGAGCTGTTTTTT. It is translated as CASSLRANTGELFF.

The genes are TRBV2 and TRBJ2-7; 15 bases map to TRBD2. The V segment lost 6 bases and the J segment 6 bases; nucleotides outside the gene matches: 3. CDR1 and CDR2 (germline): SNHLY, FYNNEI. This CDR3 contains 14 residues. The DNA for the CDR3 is TGTGCCAGCAGGGGGACTAGCGGGGGGATCGAGCAGTACTTC. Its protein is CASRGTSGGIEQYF.

The DNA of the CDR3 is TGTGCCACCAGTGACAGCCTGGACAGGGGCGCGTACACTGAAGCTTTCTTT. Its protein product is CATSDSLDRGAYTEAFF. The chain is built from TRBV24-1 and TRBJ1-1; 9 bases match TRBD1. V trimming: 4 bases; J trimming: 3 bases; junction bases outside the gene matches: 11. CDR1 and CDR2 from the germline V gene are KGHDR and SFDVKD. CDR3 length equals 17 residues.

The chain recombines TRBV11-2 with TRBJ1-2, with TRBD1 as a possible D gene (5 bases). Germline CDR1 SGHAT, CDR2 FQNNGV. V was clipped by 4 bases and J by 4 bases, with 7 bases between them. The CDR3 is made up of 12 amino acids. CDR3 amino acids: CASSSGGYGYTF. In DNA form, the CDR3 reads TGTGCCAGCAGCTCGGGGGGCTATGGCTACACCTTC.

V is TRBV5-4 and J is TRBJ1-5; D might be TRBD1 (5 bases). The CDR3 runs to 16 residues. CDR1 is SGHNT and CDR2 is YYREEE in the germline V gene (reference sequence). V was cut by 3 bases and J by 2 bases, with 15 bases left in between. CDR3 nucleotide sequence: TGTGCCAGCAGCTCTGGCGGGGGTGGTGGCAATCAGCCCCAGCATTTT. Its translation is CASSSGGGGGNQPQHF.

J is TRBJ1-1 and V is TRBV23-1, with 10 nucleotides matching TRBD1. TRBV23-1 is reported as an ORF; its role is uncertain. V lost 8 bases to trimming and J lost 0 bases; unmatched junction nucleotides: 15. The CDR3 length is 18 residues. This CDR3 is CASGNNRDRGNMNTEAFF. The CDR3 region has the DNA TGCGCCAGCGGAAATAACCGGGACAGGGGCAACATGAACACTGAAGCTTTCTTT.

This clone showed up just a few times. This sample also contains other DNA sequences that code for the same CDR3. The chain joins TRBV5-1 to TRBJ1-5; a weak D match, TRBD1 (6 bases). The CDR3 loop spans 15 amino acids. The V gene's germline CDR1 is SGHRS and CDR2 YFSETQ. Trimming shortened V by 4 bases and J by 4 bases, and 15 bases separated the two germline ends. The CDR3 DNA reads TGCGCCAGCAGCGCAACCGGGACACGGAATCAGCCCCAGCATTTT. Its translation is CASSATGTRNQPQHF.

CDR3: CASSPTTGQGHEQYF. Here the CDR3 DNA reads TGTGCCAGCAGCCCAACCACGGGACAGGGCCACGAGCAGTACTTC. The V gene is TRBV3-1 (or the pseudogene TRBV3-2), the J gene TRBJ2-7; 9 nucleotides agree with TRBD1. The V segment lost 4 bases and the J segment 5 bases; nucleotides outside the gene matches: 9. The germline V gene encodes CDR1 LGHDT and CDR2 YNNKEL (reference sequence). The CDR3 consists of 15 residues.

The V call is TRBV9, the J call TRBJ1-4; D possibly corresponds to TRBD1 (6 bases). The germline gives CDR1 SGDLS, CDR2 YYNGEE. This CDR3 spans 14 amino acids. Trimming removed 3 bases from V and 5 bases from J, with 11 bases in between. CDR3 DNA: TGTGCCAGCAGCGCGACAGGACAAAATGAAAAACTGTTTTTT. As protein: CASSATGQNEKLFF. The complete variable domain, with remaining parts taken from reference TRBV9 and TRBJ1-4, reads DSGVTQTPKHLITATGQRVTLRCSPRSGDLSVYWYQQSLDQGLQFLIQYYNGEERAKGNILERFSAQQFPDLHSELNLSSLELGDSALYFCASSATGQNEKLFFGSGTQLSVL.

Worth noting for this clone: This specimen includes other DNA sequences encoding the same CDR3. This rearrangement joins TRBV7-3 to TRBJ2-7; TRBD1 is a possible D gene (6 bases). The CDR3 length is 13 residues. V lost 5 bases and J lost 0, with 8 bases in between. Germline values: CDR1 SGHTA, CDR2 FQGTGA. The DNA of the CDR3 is TGTGCCAGCAGCCTGGACAGCTCCTACGAGCAGTACTTC. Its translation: CASSLDSSYEQYF.

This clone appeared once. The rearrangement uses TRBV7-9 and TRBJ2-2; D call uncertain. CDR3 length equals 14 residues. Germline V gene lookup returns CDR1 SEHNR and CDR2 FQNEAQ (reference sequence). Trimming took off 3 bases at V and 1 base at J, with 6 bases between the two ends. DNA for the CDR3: TGTGCCAGCAGCTTGGCGGTGAACACCGGGGAGCTGTTTTTT. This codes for CASSLAVNTGELFF.

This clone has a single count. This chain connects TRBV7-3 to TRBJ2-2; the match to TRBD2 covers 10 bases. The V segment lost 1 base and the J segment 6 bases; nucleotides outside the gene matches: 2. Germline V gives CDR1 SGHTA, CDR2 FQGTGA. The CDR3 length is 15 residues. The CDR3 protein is CASSLNLAGAGELFF. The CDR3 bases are TGTGCCAGCAGCTTAAACCTAGCGGGGGCCGGGGAGCTGTTTTTT.

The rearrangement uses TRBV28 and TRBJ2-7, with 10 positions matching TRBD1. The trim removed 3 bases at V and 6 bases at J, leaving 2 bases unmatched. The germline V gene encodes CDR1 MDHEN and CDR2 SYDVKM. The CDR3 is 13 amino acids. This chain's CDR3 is CASSLGQGFEQYF. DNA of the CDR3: TGTGCCAGCAGTTTGGGACAGGGGTTCGAGCAGTACTTC.

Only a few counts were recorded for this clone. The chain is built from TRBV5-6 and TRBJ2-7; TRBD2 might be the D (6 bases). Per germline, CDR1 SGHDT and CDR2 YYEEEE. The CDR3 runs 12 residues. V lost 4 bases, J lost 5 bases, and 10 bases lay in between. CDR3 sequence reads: CASSLGSHEQYF. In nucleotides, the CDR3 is TGTGCCAGCAGCCTCGGGAGCCACGAGCAGTACTTC. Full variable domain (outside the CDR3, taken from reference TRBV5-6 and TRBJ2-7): DAGVTQSPTHLIKTRGQQVTLRCSPKSGHDTVSWYQQALGQGPQFIFQYYEEEERQRGNFPDRFSGHQFPNYSSELNVNALLLGDSALYLCASSLGSHEQYFGPGTRLTVT.

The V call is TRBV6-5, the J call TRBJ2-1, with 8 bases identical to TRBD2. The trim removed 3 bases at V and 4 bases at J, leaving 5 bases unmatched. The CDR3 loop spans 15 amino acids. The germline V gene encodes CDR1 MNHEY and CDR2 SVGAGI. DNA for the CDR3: TGTGCCAGCAGTTATAGACTAGCGAAGTACAATGAGCAGTTCTTC. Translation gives CASSYRLAKYNEQFF.

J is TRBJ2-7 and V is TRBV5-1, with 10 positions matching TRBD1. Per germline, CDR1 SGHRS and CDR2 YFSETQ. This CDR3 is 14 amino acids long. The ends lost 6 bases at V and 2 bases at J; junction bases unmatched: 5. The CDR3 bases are TGCGCCAGCAACCAAGGACAGGGGGCCTACGAGCAGTACTTC. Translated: CASNQGQGAYEQYF.

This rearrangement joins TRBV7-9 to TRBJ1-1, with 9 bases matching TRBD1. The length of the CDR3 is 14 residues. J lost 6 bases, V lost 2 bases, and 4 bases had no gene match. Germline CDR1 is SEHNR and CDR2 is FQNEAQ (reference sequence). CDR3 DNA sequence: TGTGCCAGCAGCTTAATACAGGGGGCTTCTGAAGCTTTCTTT. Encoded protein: CASSLIQGASEAFF.

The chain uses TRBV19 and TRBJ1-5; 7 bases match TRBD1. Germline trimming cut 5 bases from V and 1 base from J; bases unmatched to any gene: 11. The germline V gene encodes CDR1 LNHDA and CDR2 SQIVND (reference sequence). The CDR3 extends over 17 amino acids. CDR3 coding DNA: TGTGCCAGTAGTGGCCGAGAAACAGGGGACAGCAATCAGCCCCAGCATTTT. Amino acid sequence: CASSGRETGDSNQPQHF.

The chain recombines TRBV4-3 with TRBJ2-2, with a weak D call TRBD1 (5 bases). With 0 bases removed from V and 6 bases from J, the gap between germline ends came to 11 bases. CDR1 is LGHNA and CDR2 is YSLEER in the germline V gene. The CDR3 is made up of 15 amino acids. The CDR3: CASSQDLDNAGELFF. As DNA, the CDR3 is TGCGCCAGCAGCCAAGATCTGGACAATGCCGGGGAGCTGTTTTTT.

The CDR3 protein is CATSDLTGEATDDYGYTF. Written as DNA, the CDR3 is TGTGCCACCAGTGATTTGACGGGGGAAGCTACGGATGACTATGGCTACACCTTC. J is TRBJ1-2 and V is TRBV24-1; possible D gene TRBD1, 5 bases. Per germline, CDR1 KGHDR and CDR2 SFDVKD. Trimming took off 0 bases at V and 3 bases at J, with 19 bases between the two ends. The CDR3 loop spans 18 amino acids.